Below are 21 T cell receptor beta chains sequenced from a single sample in a study of long-term antiretroviral therapy in people with HIV. Survey-level immunoSEQ v3.0 assays were run. Data came from immunoSEQ multiplex PCR; TCRdb stores just in-frame clones and leaves some out. Of 15,000 or so clones detected, around 79% appear once; the ten largest clones hold 7.5% to 9%. Sequencing was performed on unsorted PBMCs, taken at the start of antiretroviral therapy. The receptors were gathered from a man aged 25-45 years with HIV.

This chain links TRBV7-9 with TRBJ2-1; possibly TRBD2 for D (5 bases). The germline V and J ends were trimmed by 2 bases and 7 bases, with 9 bases remaining between them. Germline CDR1 SEHNR, CDR2 FQNEAQ (reference sequence). This CDR3 is 13 amino acids long. As DNA, the CDR3 is TGTGCCAGCAGCTTAACCGGGGAGAATGAGCAGTTCTTC. Encoded protein: CASSLTGENEQFF.

CDR3 protein: CASSSLRGRHYGYTF. Here the CDR3 DNA reads TGTGCCAGCAGCTCCCTGAGGGGGCGGCACTATGGCTACACCTTC. The chain combines TRBV11-2 with TRBJ1-2, with 7 bases lining up with TRBD1. The germline gives CDR1 SGHAT, CDR2 FQNNGV. This CDR3 region has 15 residues. J lost 3 bases, V lost 4 bases, and 8 bases had no gene match. Filled out from reference TRBV11-2 and TRBJ1-2, the complete variable domain reads EAGVAQSPRYKIIEKRQSVAFWCNPISGHATLYWYQQILGQGPKLLIQFQNNGVVDDSQLPKDRFSAERLKGVDSTLKIQPAKLEDSAVYLCASSSLRGRHYGYTFGSGTRLTVV.

Relative to its sample, this clone is medium-sized (0.01 to 0.1%). The same CDR3 is also encoded by other DNA sequences in this sample. V usage is TRBV2 and J usage is TRBJ1-5; D is perhaps TRBD1 (6 bases). Trimming removed 0 bases at V and 2 bases at J, with 11 bases between. This CDR3 is built from 16 residues. Germline-derived CDR1 and CDR2 are SNHLY and FYNNEI. Written as DNA, the CDR3 is TGTGCCAGCAGTGAAGCGCTAGGGGGGCGCAATCAGCCCCAGCATTTT. This sequence encodes CASSEALGGRNQPQHF.

The rearrangement uses TRBV7-6 and TRBJ2-2; no clear D gene. CDR1 is SGHVS, CDR2 FNYEAQ, per germline. V was clipped by 0 bases and J by 0 bases, with 8 bases between them. This CDR3 has 16 residues. The CDR3 DNA reads TGTGCCAGCAGCTTAGCCGGTGACGCGAACACCGGGGAGCTGTTTTTT. Its translation: CASSLAGDANTGELFF. Using reference TRBV7-6 and TRBJ2-2 for the parts outside the CDR3, the full variable domain is GAGVSQSPRYKVTKRGQDVALRCDPISGHVSLYWYRQALGQGPEFLTYFNYEAQQDKSGLPNDRFSAERPEGSISTLTIQRTEQRDSAMYRCASSLAGDANTGELFFGEGSRLTVL.

The chain has TRBV29-1 and TRBJ2-5, with TRBD2 as a possible D gene (6 bases). The CDR3 consists of 12 residues. CDR1 is SQVTM and CDR2 is ANQGSEA in the germline V gene. Trimming removed 7 bases at V and 5 bases at J, with 14 bases between. DNA for the CDR3: TGCAGCGGGTCGGAGGGTGGGGAGACCCAGTACTTC. It specifies CSGSEGGETQYF. Variable domain in full (rest from reference TRBV29-1 and TRBJ2-5): SAVISQKPSRDICQRGTSLTIQCQVDSQVTMMFWYRQQPGQSLTLIATANQGSEATYESGFVIDKFPISRPNLTFSTLTVSNMSPEDSSIYLCSGSEGGETQYFGPGTRLLVL.

V gene TRBV4-2 combines with J gene TRBJ2-5, with 11 bases that match TRBD2. Germline CDR1 and CDR2: LGHNA and YNFKEQ. The CDR3 totals 15 residues. After removal of 0 bases from V and 5 bases from J, the junction contained 2 bases not matched to a gene. This chain's CDR3 is CASSQEPSGRETQYF. DNA for the CDR3: TGTGCCAGCAGCCAAGAGCCTAGCGGGAGGGAGACCCAGTACTTC.

As concerns this clone: The junction differs from germline at one of its ends, possibly a read error. The chain combines TRBV18 with TRBJ2-1; D not resolved. Germline V gene data show CDR1 as KGHSH and CDR2 as LQKENI. The CDR3 totals 14 residues. The CDR3 coding sequence is TGTGCCAGCTCACCACCGAACGAACTCCTGGAGAGGATCTTC. Translation: CASSPPNELLERIF.

The chain has TRBV7-9 and TRBJ2-3, with 7 positions matching TRBD2. J gave up 0 bases and V 4 bases, and 7 bases lay outside the gene matches. CDR3 size: 16 residues. The germline gives CDR1 SEHNR, CDR2 FQNEAQ (reference sequence). The CDR3 bases are TGTGCCAGCAGCTCACTAGCGTCAGCTAGCACAGATACGCAGTATTTT. Translation gives CASSSLASASTDTQYF.

In its sample, this clone was seen once. This chain uses TRBV4-1 with TRBJ1-3; perhaps TRBD1 as D (6 bases). Per germline, CDR1 MGHRA and CDR2 YSYEKL. Trimming took 1 base from V and 0 from J, leaving 13 bases between them. This CDR3 has 17 residues. CDR3 bases: TGCGCCAGCAGCCAAGCCTGGGACACTGGCTCTGGAAACACCATATATTTT. It encodes CASSQAWDTGSGNTIYF.

J is TRBJ1-3 and V is TRBV30; TRBD1 matches 7 bases. This CDR3 spans 20 amino acids. Germline lookup yields CDR1 GTSNPN and CDR2 SVGIG (reference sequence). The trim removed 0 bases at V and 1 base at J, leaving 18 bases unmatched. CDR3 region: CAWSVRFRPPGQNSGNTIYF. The CDR3 DNA sequence: TGTGCCTGGAGTGTACGGTTTCGTCCTCCGGGACAGAATTCTGGAAACACCATATATTTT.

The rearrangement joins TRBV7-9 to TRBJ2-5; D is uncertain. V dropped 4 bases and J dropped 1 base, with 4 bases sitting between them. The CDR3 contains 12 residues. Germline V gives CDR1 SEHNR, CDR2 FQNEAQ (reference sequence). CDR3 region: CASSSLQETQYF. The CDR3, as DNA: TGTGCCAGCAGCTCCCTCCAAGAGACCCAGTACTTC.

The chain recombines TRBV7-2 with TRBJ2-1; D might be TRBD1 (5 bases). V lost 2 bases to trimming and J lost 4 bases, with 9 bases between them. Germline V gene data show CDR1 as SGHTA and CDR2 as FQGNSA. The CDR3 covers 14 residues. In DNA, the CDR3 is TGTGCCAGCAGCTTACAGGGTTCTTACAATGAGCAGTTCTTC. Translation gives CASSLQGSYNEQFF.

The chain has TRBV9 and TRBJ1-1, with D unclear. This CDR3 spans 19 amino acids. The germline V gene has CDR1 SGDLS and CDR2 YYNGEE. Trimming pared 4 bases from V and 10 bases from J, leaving 35 bases between. The CDR3 bases are TGTGCCAGCAGCCCTAGTGCGGGTCCGAGGGCAGGCGAACTCCTGGGAGCTTTCTTT. It translates to CASSPSAGPRAGELLGAFF.

This sequence joins TRBV4-3 and TRBJ2-3; D remains ambiguous. Germline CDR1 reads LGHNA; CDR2 reads YSLEER. This CDR3 has 14 amino acids. The V end was cut by 0 bases, the J end by 2 bases, with 6 bases between. The CDR3 DNA follows: TGCGCCAGCAGCCAAGATGAACTCACAGATACGCAGTATTTT. Its translation: CASSQDELTDTQYF.

This clone was counted a single time. The chain is built from TRBV7-8 and TRBJ2-7, with a tentative D call TRBD2 (6 bases). The CDR3 loop spans 15 amino acids. Germline loops: CDR1 SGHVS, CDR2 FQNEAQ. Between the trimmed V and J ends, which lost 3 bases and 2 bases, there was a span of 14 bases. CDR3 residues: CASSLGPRLAYEQYF. CDR3 in DNA: TGTGCCAGCAGCTTGGGGCCGAGACTAGCCTACGAGCAGTACTTC.

Written as DNA, the CDR3 is TGTGCCAGCAGTGGCCGGAAGAGGAACACTGAAGCTTTCTTT. As protein: CASSGRKRNTEAFF. The gene calls are TRBV25-1 and TRBJ1-1; D unresolved. Looked up from germline, CDR1 is MGHDK and CDR2 is SYGVNS. Between the trimmed V and J ends, which lost 4 bases and 1 base, there was a span of 10 bases. The CDR3 runs 14 residues. The full variable domain, completed using reference TRBV25-1 and TRBJ1-1, is EADIYQTPRYLVIGTGKKITLECSQTMGHDKMYWYQQDPGMELHLIHYSYGVNSTEKGDLSSESTVSRIRTEHFPLTLESARPSHTSQYLCASSGRKRNTEAFFGQGTRLTVV.

The J gene is TRBJ2-5, the V gene TRBV11-3, with D tentatively TRBD1 (6 bases). From germline, CDR1 is SGHNT and CDR2 YENEEA. With 5 bases removed from V and 5 bases from J, the gap between germline ends came to 12 bases. This CDR3 is built from 13 residues. The CDR3 bases are TGTGCCAGCAGCCCGGACAGAATGGAGACCCAGTACTTC. It encodes CASSPDRMETQYF.

The chain uses TRBV4-2 and TRBJ1-1, with 10 bases identical to TRBD1. Germline V gene sequence: CDR1 LGHNA, CDR2 YNFKEQ. After removal of 3 bases from V and 5 bases from J, the junction contained 9 bases not matched to a gene. This CDR3 comprises 16 residues. The CDR3 region is CASSHTMGQGRTEAFF. The DNA for the CDR3 is TGTGCCAGCAGCCATACAATGGGACAGGGGAGAACTGAAGCTTTCTTT.

Comment on this clone: Mismatch with germline at one junction end may stem from a read error. V is TRBV18 and J is TRBJ1-2; 7 bases agree with TRBD1. This CDR3 has 9 residues. CDR1 is KGHSH and CDR2 is LQKENI in the germline V gene. CDR3 region: CASSPGQVF. CDR3 DNA sequence: TGTGCCAGCTCCCCCGGACAGGTCTTC.

The genes are TRBV7-9 and TRBJ1-1; D is perhaps TRBD1 (5 bases). V shed 5 bases and J shed 3 bases, with 10 bases lying between them. Germline assignment: CDR1 SEHNR and CDR2 FQNEAQ (reference sequence). The CDR3 length is 13 residues. DNA of the CDR3: TGTGCCAGCAGCCCGACAGCCGACACTGAAGCTTTCTTT. Residues: CASSPTADTEAFF.

The chain has TRBV7-8 and TRBJ1-2; 11 bases line up with TRBD1. In germline, CDR1 is SGHVS, CDR2 FQNEAQ. The CDR3 has 16 amino acids. V shed 2 bases and J 6 bases; nucleotides not matched to a gene: 8. The DNA for the CDR3 is TGTGCCAGCAGCTTATCCCGGGACAGGGGGGCGAATGGCTACACCTTC. This encodes CASSLSRDRGANGYTF.